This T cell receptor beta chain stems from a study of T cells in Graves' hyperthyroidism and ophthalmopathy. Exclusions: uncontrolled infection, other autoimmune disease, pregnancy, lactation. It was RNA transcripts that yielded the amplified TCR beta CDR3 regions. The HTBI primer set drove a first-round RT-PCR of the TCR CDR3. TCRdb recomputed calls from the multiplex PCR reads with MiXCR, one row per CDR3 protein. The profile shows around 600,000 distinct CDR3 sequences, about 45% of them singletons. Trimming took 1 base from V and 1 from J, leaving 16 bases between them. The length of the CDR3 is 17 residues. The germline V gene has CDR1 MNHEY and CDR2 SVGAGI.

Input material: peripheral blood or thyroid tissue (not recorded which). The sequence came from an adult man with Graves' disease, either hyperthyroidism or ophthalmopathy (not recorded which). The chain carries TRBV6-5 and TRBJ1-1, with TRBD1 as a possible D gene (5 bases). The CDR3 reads CASSYFVAGLRNTEAFF. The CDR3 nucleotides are TGTGCCAGCAGTTACTTCGTGGCAGGGCTTAGGAACACTGAAGCTTTCTTT.